The clone carrying this T cell receptor beta chain came up many times. The antigen is undetermined. The data originate from a study of T cell repertoires in cytomegalovirus infection. Regarding the study as a whole: The ex vivo response showed dominance by HLA-C-restricted CMV-specific TCR beta clonotypes. Pooled public TCR beta family frequency picked out CMV carriers with the relevant HLA.

One entry per CDR3 protein, called by TCRdb with MiXCR from the reads. The sample lists approximately 110,000 distinct CDR3 sequences, 32% occurring once. V was trimmed by 7 bases and J by 6 bases, leaving 19 bases between them. Germline values: CDR1 MNHEY, CDR2 SVGEGT. This CDR3 is built from 16 residues. The source material was CD8+ T cells from cultured PBMCs, sampled from culture after CMV antigen stimulation. This TCR came from a human donor in good health (CMV status not recorded). Some clones in this sample may be carry-over from other donors' samples. V and J are TRBV6-2 or TRBV6-3 and TRBJ1-6, with D perhaps matching TRBD1 (5 bases). The CDR3 loop reads CASTLVLGDPNSPLHF. The CDR3 DNA reads as TGTGCCAGCACCCTGGTGTTGGGGGACCCTAATTCACCCCTCCACTTT.